Following are 28 T cell receptor beta chains from one sample sequenced in a study of PD-1 blockade in mismatch repair-deficient tumors. The repertoire was sequenced with immunoSEQ multiplex PCR; TCRdb's copy has only in-frame clones and lacks some. The data contain 11,000 to 15,000 clones, roughly 88% of them singletons. The sample here was PBMCs, taken approximately 14 weeks after starting pembrolizumab. Every receptor here comes from an adult with mismatch repair-deficient cancer.

The chain has TRBV7-5 and TRBJ2-2; the table assigns TRBD1, which was not confirmed against the DNA. TRBV7-5 is a listed pseudogene. CDR3 length: 18 amino acids. This CDR3 reads CARSLVPGAQGRTGELFF. The CDR3 bases are TGTGCCAGAAGCTTAGTACCTGGGGCCCAGGGTCGAACCGGGGAGCTGTTTTTT.

The rearrangement joins TRBV6-1 to TRBJ2-7; the D is unclear. This CDR3 spans 14 amino acids. V shed 1 base and J shed 1 base, with 8 bases lying between them. Germline V gene sequence: CDR1 MNHNS, CDR2 SASEGT. CDR3 protein: CASSEGPISYEQYF. Here the CDR3 DNA reads TGTGCCAGCAGTGAAGGCCCTATATCCTACGAGCAGTACTTC.

The chain is built from TRBV10-1 and TRBJ2-1; TRBD2 matches 9 bases. Trimming at V came to 2 bases and at J to 12 bases, leaving 11 bases not matched to a gene. The CDR3 is 15 residues long. Germline V gene sequence: CDR1 WNHNN, CDR2 SYGVQD (reference sequence). The CDR3 region has the DNA TGCGCCAGCAGTGAGGCCCTAGCGGGACGGGTCAGGCAGTTCTTC. Translated: CASSEALAGRVRQFF.

The chain carries TRBV28 and TRBJ1-2; 11 nucleotides agree with TRBD1. Per the germline V gene, CDR1 is MDHEN and CDR2 is SYDVKM. The CDR3 is 13 residues long. After removal of 6 bases from V and 8 bases from J, the junction contained 5 bases not matched to a gene. Written as DNA, the CDR3 is TGTGCCAGCAGGGGACAGGGGGTTTGGGGCTACACCTTC. It specifies CASRGQGVWGYTF.

The chain employs TRBV30 and TRBJ2-3; D not resolved. The CDR3 loop spans 14 amino acids. V shed 3 bases and J shed 2 bases, with 12 bases lying between them. Germline lookup yields CDR1 GTSNPN and CDR2 SVGIG (reference sequence). The CDR3 nucleotides read TGTGCCTGGAGCGTCTCTTTCTACACAGATACGCAGTATTTT. This translates into CAWSVSFYTDTQYF.

The chain links TRBV27 to TRBJ1-1; 10 bases line up with TRBD1. This CDR3 has 15 residues. Trimming took 7 bases from V and 5 from J; bases not matched to a gene: 10. CDR1 and CDR2 (germline): MNHEY, SMNVEV (reference sequence). The chain's CDR3 is CASILDRGRGTEAFF. CDR3 DNA sequence: TGTGCCAGCATCCTCGACAGGGGGCGCGGGACTGAAGCTTTCTTT.

This rearrangement joins TRBV5-1 to TRBJ2-2; a weak D match, TRBD2 (6 bases). Germline V lookup: CDR1 SGHRS, CDR2 YFSETQ. The CDR3 loop spans 14 amino acids. V lost 0 bases and J 7 bases, leaving 10 bases between the germline ends. For the CDR3, the DNA is TGCGCCAGCAGCTTGGAGGAGGGTTTCGGGGAGCTGTTTTTT. As protein: CASSLEEGFGELFF.

In DNA form, the CDR3 reads TGTGCCAGCCGGACAGCTAACTATGGCTACACCTTC. It specifies CASRTANYGYTF. This rearrangement joins TRBV6-5 to TRBJ1-2, with D possibly being TRBD1 (6 bases). The CDR3 sequence is 12 residues long. Germline values: CDR1 MNHEY, CDR2 SVGAGI. V dropped 8 bases and J dropped 0 bases, with 7 bases sitting between them.

This chain joins TRBV28 and TRBJ1-6; TRBD1 aligns across 7 bases. The V and J ends lost 3 bases and 5 bases, in that order; junction bases with no gene match: 7. Looked up from germline, CDR1 is MDHEN and CDR2 is SYDVKM. The CDR3 runs 16 residues. CDR3 nucleotide sequence: TGTGCCAGCAGTTTTCTAGGAGGGACAGATAATTCACCCCTCCACTTT. It yields the protein CASSFLGGTDNSPLHF.

The chain employs TRBV6-1 and TRBJ1-2; 10 bases are shared with TRBD1. Germline CDR1 and CDR2: MNHNS and SASEGT. V lost 3 bases to trimming and J lost 5 bases; unmatched junction nucleotides: 9. The CDR3 sequence is 16 residues long. The CDR3 sequence: CASSDFATGGKYGYTF. The CDR3 coding sequence is TGTGCCAGCAGTGATTTCGCGACAGGGGGCAAGTATGGCTACACCTTC.

The V and J genes are TRBV11-2 and TRBJ1-4, with TRBD1 matching 9 bases. The CDR3 runs 16 residues. V lost 5 bases and J lost 1; bases outside the gene matches: 5. Germline CDR1 is SGHAT and CDR2 is FQNNGV. The CDR3 region has the DNA TGTGCCAGCAGCCTGGGACAGGGCGTAACTAATGAAAAACTGTTTTTT. Translation: CASSLGQGVTNEKLFF.

This rearrangement joins TRBV18 to TRBJ2-1; TRBD2 matches at 7 bases. Germline loops: CDR1 KGHSH, CDR2 LQKENI. With V trimmed by 3 bases and J by 4 bases, 6 bases remained unmatched. The CDR3 is 15 amino acids. CDR3 sequence: CASSPDLAVYNEQFF. For the CDR3, the DNA is TGTGCCAGCTCACCGGACCTAGCGGTGTACAATGAGCAGTTCTTC.

The rearrangement uses TRBV5-6 and TRBJ1-2; TRBD1 agrees at 8 bases. The CDR3 is made up of 15 amino acids. V trimming: 0 bases; J trimming: 5 bases; junction bases outside the gene matches: 6. CDR1 is SGHDT and CDR2 is YYEEEE in the germline V gene. CDR3 nucleotides: TGTGCCAGCAGCTTGGTGACAGGGGTCGGGTATGGCTACACCTTC. Translated: CASSLVTGVGYGYTF. The full variable domain, in which reference TRBV5-6 and TRBJ1-2 provide the parts outside the CDR3, is DAGVTQSPTHLIKTRGQQVTLRCSPKSGHDTVSWYQQALGQGPQFIFQYYEEEERQRGNFPDRFSGHQFPNYSSELNVNALLLGDSALYLCASSLVTGVGYGYTFGSGTRLTVV.

This clone was seen a single time. The V call is TRBV5-1, the J call TRBJ2-5, with 7 nucleotides matching TRBD2. The germline CDR1 and CDR2 sequences are SGHRS and YFSETQ. The CDR3 totals 13 residues. V lost 4 bases and J lost 5; bases outside the gene matches: 5. The CDR3 here is CASSREGKETQYF. The CDR3 DNA sequence: TGCGCCAGCAGCAGGGAGGGTAAGGAGACCCAGTACTTC.

This clone was observed once. J is TRBJ2-5 and V is TRBV30; 7 bases fit TRBD1. Germline loops: CDR1 GTSNPN, CDR2 SVGIG (reference sequence). This CDR3 contains 15 residues. The junction had 6 bases not matched to a gene; V was cut back by 2 bases and J by 0 bases. The CDR3 DNA reads as TGTGCCTGGAGTCCCACCGACAGGGACCAAGAGACCCAGTACTTC. Translating gives CAWSPTDRDQETQYF. The full variable domain, its missing parts supplied by reference TRBV30 and TRBJ2-5, is SQTIHQWPATLVQPVGSPLSLECTVEGTSNPNLYWYRQAAGRGLQLLFYSVGIGQISSEVPQNLSASRPQDRQFILSSKKLLLSDSGFYLCAWSPTDRDQETQYFGPGTRLLVL.

This chain connects TRBV6-1 to TRBJ1-3, with D perhaps matching TRBD1 (5 bases). Germline V CDR1 and CDR2: MNHNS, SASEGT. CDR3 length: 16 residues. V was cut by 3 bases and J by 1 base, with 13 bases left in between. This CDR3 is CASSDPGHLSGNTIYF. In nucleotides, the CDR3 is TGTGCCAGCAGTGACCCTGGACATTTATCTGGAAACACCATATATTTT.

The chain has TRBV5-6 and TRBJ1-4; possibly TRBD1 for D (5 bases). CDR1 and CDR2 from the germline V gene are SGHDT and YYEEEE. The ends were cut back, 2 bases at V and 8 bases at J, with 13 bases in the middle. The CDR3 is 14 amino acids. CDR3 sequence reads: CASSFGGPGEKLFF. The CDR3 region has the DNA TGTGCCAGCAGCTTCGGTGGGCCAGGGGAAAAACTGTTTTTT.

V usage is TRBV12-1 and J usage is TRBJ2-1; the table assigns TRBD2, which was not confirmed against the DNA. TRBV12-1 is termed a pseudogene. The CDR3 length is 16 residues. The CDR3, as DNA: TGTGCCAGTGAGGTTGAGCGGGAGGGCGGGTACAATGAGCAGTTCTTC. The encoded protein is CASEVEREGGYNEQFF.

V and J are TRBV7-9 and TRBJ1-4; TRBD1 aligns across 7 bases. Germline CDR1 is SEHNR and CDR2 is FQNEAQ (reference sequence). V gave up 4 bases and J gave up 1 base; unmatched junction bases: 6. This CDR3 region has 16 residues. CDR3 sequence reads: CASSSDRVRTNEKLFF. In DNA, the CDR3 is TGTGCCAGCAGCTCCGACAGGGTGCGAACTAATGAAAAACTGTTTTTT.

The chain uses TRBV7-8 and TRBJ2-7, with D possibly matching TRBD2 (5 bases). The V gene lost 5 bases and the J gene lost 3 bases, with 11 bases spanning the gap. The germline V gene has CDR1 SGHVS and CDR2 FQNEAQ. CDR3 size: 13 residues. Here the CDR3 DNA reads TGTGCCAGCAGCCTAAGGGCGGGCTACGAGCAGTACTTC. This translates into CASSLRAGYEQYF.

CDR3 residues: CSVDGGAGNTIYF. The CDR3 bases are TGCAGCGTTGATGGGGGGGCTGGAAACACCATATATTTT. The chain links TRBV29-1 to TRBJ1-3; D possibly corresponds to TRBD1 (5 bases). Germline values: CDR1 SQVTM, CDR2 ANQGSEA. This CDR3 has 13 residues. V was clipped by 3 bases and J by 2 bases, with 8 bases between them.

V usage is TRBV30 and J usage is TRBJ2-5, with 8 bases fitting TRBD1. The length of the CDR3 is 15 residues. CDR1 and CDR2 from the germline V gene are GTSNPN and SVGIG (reference sequence). V lost 4 bases to trimming and J lost 6 bases; unmatched junction nucleotides: 13. CDR3 sequence reads: CAWKRGRGQEKTQYF. CDR3 in DNA: TGTGCCTGGAAACGGGGCAGGGGGCAGGAGAAGACCCAGTACTTC.

Only one count was recorded for this clone. The rearrangement links TRBV30 to TRBJ1-4, with D tentatively TRBD1 (5 bases). V was clipped by 4 bases and J by 8 bases, with 14 bases between them. CDR3 length: 13 residues. Germline V lookup: CDR1 GTSNPN, CDR2 SVGIG (reference sequence). CDR3 nucleotides: TGTGCCTGGAATACTGGGGCCGGGGAAAAACTGTTTTTT. Translated: CAWNTGAGEKLFF. The full variable domain, with the rest looked up from reference TRBV30 and TRBJ1-4, is SQTIHQWPATLVQPVGSPLSLECTVEGTSNPNLYWYRQAAGRGLQLLFYSVGIGQISSEVPQNLSASRPQDRQFILSSKKLLLSDSGFYLCAWNTGAGEKLFFGSGTQLSVL.

The V gene is TRBV27, the J gene TRBJ2-5; 8 positions match TRBD2. Trimming took 5 bases from V and 5 from J; bases not matched to a gene: 7. The germline gives CDR1 MNHEY, CDR2 SMNVEV (reference sequence). CDR3 size: 14 residues. CDR3 residues: CASSRYGRAETQYF. The CDR3 nucleotides read TGTGCCAGCAGTCGGTACGGGAGGGCGGAGACCCAGTACTTC.

The CDR3 here is CASSPRTSLVLRTDTQYF. The CDR3 bases are TGTGCCAGCAGCCCGCGGACTAGCTTAGTACTCCGCACAGATACGCAGTATTTT. The J gene is TRBJ2-3, the V gene TRBV4-2; the match to TRBD2 covers 8 bases. This CDR3 contains 18 residues. J was trimmed by 1 base and V by 4 bases; bases with no gene match: 13. Germline V gives CDR1 LGHNA, CDR2 YNFKEQ.

This rearrangement joins TRBV14 to TRBJ2-1; 11 positions agree with TRBD2. This CDR3 region has 15 residues. The V and J ends lost 4 bases and 10 bases, in that order; junction bases with no gene match: 9. Germline assignment: CDR1 SGHDN and CDR2 FVKESK. The CDR3 DNA sequence: TGTGCCAGCAGCCCCTGGGGACTAGCGGAAGGGGAGCAGTTCTTC. Protein: CASSPWGLAEGEQFF.

The chain has TRBV11-3 and TRBJ1-2; D possibly corresponds to TRBD1 (6 bases). The germline gives CDR1 SGHNT, CDR2 YENEEA. The CDR3 has 16 residues. V lost 0 bases and J lost 6, with 17 bases in between. CDR3 sequence (DNA): TGTGCCAGCAGCTTAGATCGAAACAGGGTGGGCGATGGCTACACCTTC. Residues: CASSLDRNRVGDGYTF. The full variable domain, rest sourced from reference TRBV11-3 and TRBJ1-2, is EAGVVQSPRYKIIEKKQPVAFWCNPISGHNTLYWYLQNLGQGPELLIRYENEEAVDDSQLPKDRFSAERLKGVDSTLKIQPAELGDSAVYLCASSLDRNRVGDGYTFGSGTRLTVV.

The V gene is TRBV25-1, the J gene TRBJ1-1, with 10 bases identical to TRBD1. This CDR3 has 11 residues. The germline V gene has CDR1 MGHDK and CDR2 SYGVNS. V shed 8 bases, J shed 10 bases, and the junction held 4 bases outside the gene matches. The chain's CDR3 is CASGTGEVAFF. As DNA, the CDR3 is TGTGCCAGCGGGACAGGGGAGGTAGCTTTCTTT.